This T cell receptor (beta chain) was sequenced in a study of T cell responses to AZD1222 COVID-19 vaccine. Overall study findings and caveats: Among spike-specific TCRs, nearly half reportedly target unmutated variant regions. Donors, mostly white British, included more females; clonal diversity was possibly underestimated.

V lost 0 bases and J 15 bases, leaving 14 bases between the germline ends. The CDR3 length is 13 residues. The germline gives CDR1 LGHNA, CDR2 YNFKEQ. As regards this clone: No antigen is known for it.

TCRdb's table, derived via immunoSEQ multiplex PCR, lists solely in-frame clones and lacks some. The data show over 45,000 clones, about 74% seen once. This TCR was recovered from an adult in good health. V gene TRBV4-2 combines with J gene TRBJ1-4; D may be TRBD1 (6 bases). This specimen consisted of peripheral blood, obtained on day 0 of AZD1222 vaccination. CDR3 residues: CASSQDERGKVFF. The CDR3 DNA is TGTGCCAGCAGCCAAGATGAAAGGGGGAAGGTGTTTTTT.